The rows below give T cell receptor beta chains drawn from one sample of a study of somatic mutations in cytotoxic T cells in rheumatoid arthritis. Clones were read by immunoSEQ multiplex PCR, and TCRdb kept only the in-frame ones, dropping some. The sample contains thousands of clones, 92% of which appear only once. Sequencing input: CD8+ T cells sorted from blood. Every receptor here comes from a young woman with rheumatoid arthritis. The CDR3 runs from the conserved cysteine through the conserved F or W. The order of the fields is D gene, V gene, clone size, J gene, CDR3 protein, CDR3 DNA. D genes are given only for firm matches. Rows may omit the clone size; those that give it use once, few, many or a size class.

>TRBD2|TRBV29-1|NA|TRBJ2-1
CSVENPSGVDNEQFF
TGCAGCGTTGAAAATCCTAGCGGGGTTGACAATGAGCAGTTCTTC
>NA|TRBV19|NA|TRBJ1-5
CASTLRQDSNQPQHF
TGTGCCAGTACCCTGCGACAGGATAGCAATCAGCCCCAGCATTTT
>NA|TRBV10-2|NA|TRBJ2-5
CASSESWRSRETQYF
TGCGCCAGCAGTGAGTCGTGGCGGAGCCGAGAGACCCAGTACTTC
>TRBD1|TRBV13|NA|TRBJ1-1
CASSRTGENTEAFF
TGTGCCAGCAGCAGAACAGGGGAGAACACTGAAGCTTTCTTT
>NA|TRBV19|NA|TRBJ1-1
CASSIPALGTEAFF
TGTGCCAGTAGTATTCCGGCACTAGGGACTGAAGCTTTCTTT
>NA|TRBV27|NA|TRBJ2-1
CASRFSPAYDEQFF
TGTGCCAGCAGATTCTCCCCCGCGTACGATGAGCAGTTCTTC
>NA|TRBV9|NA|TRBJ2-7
CASSVRGHGEQYF
TGTGCCAGCAGCGTTAGGGGACATGGGGAGCAGTACTTC
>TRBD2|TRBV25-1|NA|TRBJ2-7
CASSEYFPSGRGTYEQYF
TGTGCCAGCAGTGAATATTTCCCAAGCGGGAGGGGGACCTACGAGCAGTACTTC
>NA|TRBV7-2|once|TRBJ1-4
CASSLGQFPNEKLFF
TGTGCCAGCAGCTTAGGGCAGTTTCCTAATGAAAAACTGTTTTTT
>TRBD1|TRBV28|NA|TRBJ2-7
CASGDRGIGYF
TGTGCCAGCGGGGACAGGGGGATCGGGTACTTC
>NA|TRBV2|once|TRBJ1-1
CASRNEGGDETEAFF
TGTGCCAGCAGAAATGAGGGAGGGGACGAGACTGAAGCTTTCTTT
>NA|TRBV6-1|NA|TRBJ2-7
CASSETPSQYF
TGTGCCAGCAGTGAGACTCCTTCCCAGTACTTC
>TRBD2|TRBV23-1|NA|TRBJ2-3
CASKGPSGTPPRTDTQYF
TGCGCCAGTAAGGGTCCGAGCGGGACCCCGCCCCGGACAGATACGCAGTATTTT
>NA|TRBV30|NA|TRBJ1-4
CAWSEGDNEKLFF
TGTGCCTGGAGCGAGGGGGATAATGAAAAACTGTTTTTT
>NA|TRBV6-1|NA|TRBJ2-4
CASSAYTGQAKNIQYF
TGTGCCAGCAGTGCTTATACAGGGCAGGCCAAAAACATTCAGTACTTC
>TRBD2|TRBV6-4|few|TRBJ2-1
CASSETSGSYNEQFF
TGTGCCAGCAGTGAGACTAGCGGATCCTACAATGAGCAGTTCTTC
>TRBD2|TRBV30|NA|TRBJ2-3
CAWSELAGVGDTQYF
TGTGCCTGGAGTGAGCTGGCGGGAGTTGGAGATACGCAGTATTTT
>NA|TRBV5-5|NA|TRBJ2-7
CASSLDGSGSYEQYF
TGTGCCAGCAGCTTGGATGGCTCAGGCTCCTACGAGCAGTACTTC
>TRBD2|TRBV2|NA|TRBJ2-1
CASTGLAVYNEQFF
TGTGCCAGCACGGGACTAGCGGTATACAATGAGCAGTTCTTC
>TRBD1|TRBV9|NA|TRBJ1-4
CASSPPTGGDEKLFF
TGTGCCAGCAGCCCTCCGACAGGGGGGGACGAAAAACTGTTTTTT
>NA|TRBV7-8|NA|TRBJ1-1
CASSFPPSGENTEAFF
TGTGCCAGCAGCTTCCCCCCGTCGGGGGAGAACACTGAAGCTTTCTTT
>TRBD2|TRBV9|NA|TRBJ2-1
CASSSVAGEQFF
TGTGCCAGCAGCTCCGTAGCGGGTGAGCAGTTCTTC
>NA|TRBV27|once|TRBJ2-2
CASSTQGSNTGELFF
TGTGCCAGCAGTACACAGGGATCCAACACCGGGGAGCTGTTTTTT
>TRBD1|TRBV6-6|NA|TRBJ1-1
CASSYSYGTDTEAFF
TGTGCCAGCAGTTACTCGTATGGGACAGACACTGAAGCTTTCTTT
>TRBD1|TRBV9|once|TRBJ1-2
CASSGFLGTATYGYTF
TGTGCCAGCAGCGGTTTCCTCGGGACAGCAACTTATGGCTACACCTTC
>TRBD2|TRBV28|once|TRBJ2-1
CASRGLAGDDEQFF
TGTGCCAGCAGGGGGCTAGCGGGAGACGATGAGCAGTTCTTC
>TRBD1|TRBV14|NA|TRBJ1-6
CASSLTGGASPLHF
TGTGCCAGCAGCCTAACAGGGGGCGCTTCACCCCTCCACTTT